The present T cell receptor beta chain was sequenced within a study of T-cell reconstitution after alpha-beta-depleted transplantation in children. Unique molecular identifiers were used to barcode this TCRbeta library. From the PCR reads, TCRdb called clonotypes with MiXCR, one entry per CDR3 protein. The sample contains roughly 310,000 distinct CDR3 sequences, over 20% of which appear only once. CDR3 length: 14 amino acids. CDR1 is DFQATT, CDR2 SNEGSKA, per germline (reference sequence). V was clipped by 3 bases and J by 2 bases, with 11 bases between them. This clonotype has only one observation. Sequenced here: PBMCs, mostly from graft donor cells, sampled 180 days after TCRalphabeta/CD19-depleted stem cell transplant. The chain is built from TRBV20-1 and TRBJ1-5, with D tentatively TRBD1 (5 bases). This clonotype originated in a male patient under 18 who had a stem cell transplant for acute lymphoblastic leukemia, so the T cells may come from the graft donor. CDR3 region: CSASGGTGNQPQHF. The CDR3 nucleotides are TGCAGTGCTAGCGGGGGGACGGGCAATCAGCCCCAGCATTTT.